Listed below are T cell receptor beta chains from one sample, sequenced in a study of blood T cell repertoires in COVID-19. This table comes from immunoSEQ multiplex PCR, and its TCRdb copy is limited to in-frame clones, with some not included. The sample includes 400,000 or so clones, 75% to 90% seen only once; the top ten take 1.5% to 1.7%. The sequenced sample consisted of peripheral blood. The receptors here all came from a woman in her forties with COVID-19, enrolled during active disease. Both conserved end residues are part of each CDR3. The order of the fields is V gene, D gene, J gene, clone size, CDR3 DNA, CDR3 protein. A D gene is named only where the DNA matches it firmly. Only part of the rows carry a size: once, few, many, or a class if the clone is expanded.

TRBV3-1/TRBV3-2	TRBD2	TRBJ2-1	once	TGTGCCAGCAGCCCGGGCGGGAGGAATGAGCAGTTCTTC	CASSPGGRNEQFF
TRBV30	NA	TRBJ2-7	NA	TGTGCCTGGCGAGTACGCGGCGTTGTCCCCTACGAGCAGTACTTC	CAWRVRGVVPYEQYF
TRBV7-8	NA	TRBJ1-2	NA	TGTGCCAGCAGCTTAGACTGGGGCCATGGCTACACCTTC	CASSLDWGHGYTF
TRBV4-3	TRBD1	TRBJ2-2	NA	TGCGCCAGCAGCCCACGGACAGGGGTTGACACCGGGGAGCTGTTTTTT	CASSPRTGVDTGELFF
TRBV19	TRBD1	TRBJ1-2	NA	TGTGCCAGTGCCGACAGGGGCTATGGCTACACCTTC	CASADRGYGYTF
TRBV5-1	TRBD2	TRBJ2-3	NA	TGCGCCAGCAGCGCTCCGGGACTAGCGGCAAGCACAGATACGCAGTATTTT	CASSAPGLAASTDTQYF
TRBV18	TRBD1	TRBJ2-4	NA	TGTGCCAGCTCACCACCAGGGACAGCTAAAAACATTCAGTACTTC	CASSPPGTAKNIQYF
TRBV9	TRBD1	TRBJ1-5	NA	TGTGCCAGCAGCGAAAAGACAGGGGATGGCAATCAGCCCCAGCATTTT	CASSEKTGDGNQPQHF
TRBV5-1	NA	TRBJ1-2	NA	TGCGCCAGCAGCCGGACTGGGGGCGACTATGGCTACACCTTC	CASSRTGGDYGYTF
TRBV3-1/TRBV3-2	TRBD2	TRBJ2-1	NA	TGTGCCAGCAGCCAGGATACTAGCGGACGGTACAATGAGCAGTTCTTC	CASSQDTSGRYNEQFF
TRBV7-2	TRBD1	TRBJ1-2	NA	TGTGCCAGCAGCTTAGCGCTGGGGGCCGACAGGGGTAATGGCTACACCTTC	CASSLALGADRGNGYTF
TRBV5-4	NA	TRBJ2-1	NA	TGTGCCAGCTCCCTTGGGGGGAGCAGCAATGAGCAGTTCTTC	CASSLGGSSNEQFF
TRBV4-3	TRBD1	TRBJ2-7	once	TGCGCCAGCAGCCAGACACTACGAGGACAGGGGTTCCACGAGCAGTACTTC	CASSQTLRGQGFHEQYF
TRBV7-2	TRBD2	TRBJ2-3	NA	TGTGCCAGCAGCTTCCGACTAGCGGGAGGTGCCACAGATACGCAGTATTTT	CASSFRLAGGATDTQYF
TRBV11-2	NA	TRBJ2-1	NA	TGTGCCAGCAGCTTAGGTTCCCAAAATGAGCAGTTCTTC	CASSLGSQNEQFF
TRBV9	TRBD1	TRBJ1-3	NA	TGTGCCAGCAGCGCAACCCCGACAGGGGATTCTGGAAACACCATATATTTT	CASSATPTGDSGNTIYF
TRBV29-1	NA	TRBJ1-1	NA	TGCAGCGCCAACACCGACAACAGGGAGAACACTGAAGCTTTCTTT	CSANTDNRENTEAFF
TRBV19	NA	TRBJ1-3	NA	TGTGCCAGTAGTATTCCCCCGTTCTCTGGAAACACCATATATTTT	CASSIPPFSGNTIYF
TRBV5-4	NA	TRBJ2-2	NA	TGTGCCAGCAGCTTGGAGGGGCCGAACACCGGGGAGCTGTTTTTT	CASSLEGPNTGELFF
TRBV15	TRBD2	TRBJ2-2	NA	TGTGCCACCAGCAGGATGGGGTCGGCGGGAGGGGGAACCGGGGAGCTGTTTTTT	CATSRMGSAGGGTGELFF